The clone carrying this T cell receptor (beta chain) was found a few times. The V end lost 6 bases, the J end lost 0 bases, and 11 bases lay between the germline ends. CDR1 and CDR2 from the germline V gene are SNHLY and FYNNEI. The CDR3 is 14 residues long. This sample is drawn from a study of cytomegalovirus exposure and HLA in healthy donors. The PCR ran on 60 Vbeta and 13 Jbeta primers. Sequencing used immunoSEQ multiplex PCR; TCRdb keeps in-frame clones, though not all of them. The table records over 150,000 clones, approximately 77% of them present only once. The receptor was derived from a man aged 25-40 years in good health and CMV-seropositive. The sequenced material came from PBMCs. The V gene is TRBV2, the J gene TRBJ1-2; a weak D match, TRBD1 (6 bases). CDR3 coding DNA: TGTGCCAGCAGGAACAGGGCAGCTAACTATGGCTACACCTTC. It translates to CASRNRAANYGYTF.